Only a few counts were recorded for the clone carrying this T cell receptor (beta chain). V was shortened by 4 bases and J by 2 bases, with 14 bases between the two germline ends. This CDR3 spans 16 amino acids. Germline loops: CDR1 LNHNV, CDR2 YYDKDF (reference sequence). The data originate from a study of blood T cell repertoires in COVID-19. Study-wide context: Italy, Spain and the United States were the sources of the convalescent and acute COVID-19 samples. T cells, B-cell-depleted T cells, or PBMCs supplied cDNA or gDNA.

Authors' data handling: The authors estimated nucleated cell counts from reference gene primer amplification. Here immunoSEQ multiplex PCR was the method, and the copy in TCRdb shows in-frame clones only, minus some. That table furnishes V, J and clone size, whereas the DNA furnished D and trimming. The sample records about 190,000 clones, approximately 79% being singletons. The sequenced sample was peripheral blood. This rearrangement joins TRBV15 to TRBJ2-2, with TRBD1 as a possible D gene (6 bases). The source of this sequence is a woman between 45 and 60 years old with acute or convalescent COVID-19. CDR3 nucleotides: TGTGCCACCAGCACCCACTATGGGGGCAACACCGGGGAGCTGTTTTTT. Protein: CATSTHYGGNTGELFF. Drawing the rest from reference TRBV15 and TRBJ2-2, the complete variable domain is DAMVIQNPRYQVTQFGKPVTLSCSQTLNHNVMYWYQQKSSQAPKLLFHYYDKDFNNEADTPDNFQSRRPNTSFCFLDIRSPGLGDTAMYLCATSTHYGGNTGELFFGEGSRLTVL.